These 16 T cell receptor beta chains originate from one sample sequenced in a study of T cell responses to AZD1222 COVID-19 vaccine. Repertoires were generated with immunoSEQ multiplex PCR, while TCRdb's copy carries only in-frame clones and drops some. In the table there are 100,000 to 150,000 clones, about nine tenths of which are singletons. The sample in question was peripheral blood, obtained on day 0 of AZD1222 vaccination. Receptor source: an adult in good health.

J is TRBJ2-5 and V is TRBV5-1; TRBD1 agrees at 9 bases. J lost 2 bases, V lost 0 bases, and 2 bases had no gene match. The CDR3 length is 15 residues. CDR1 SGHRS and CDR2 YFSETQ come from the germline V gene. The CDR3 here is CASSLAGTGQETQYF. The CDR3 DNA reads as TGCGCCAGCAGCTTGGCCGGGACAGGGCAAGAGACCCAGTACTTC.

The chain is built from TRBV11-2 and TRBJ1-6; D gene ambiguous. Germline lookup yields CDR1 SGHAT and CDR2 FQNNGV. The V end was cut by 4 bases, the J end by 0 bases, with 19 bases between. CDR3 length: 19 residues. The CDR3 loop reads CASSSTTSHWSSYNSPLHF. The CDR3 DNA is TGTGCCAGCAGCTCCACAACTTCACACTGGAGCTCCTATAATTCACCCCTCCACTTT. The variable domain in full, completed from reference TRBV11-2 and TRBJ1-6, reads EAGVAQSPRYKIIEKRQSVAFWCNPISGHATLYWYQQILGQGPKLLIQFQNNGVVDDSQLPKDRFSAERLKGVDSTLKIQPAKLEDSAVYLCASSSTTSHWSSYNSPLHFGNGTRLTVT.

The chain uses TRBV2 and TRBJ2-5, with 9 positions matching TRBD1. This CDR3 comprises 15 residues. Per the germline V gene, CDR1 is SNHLY and CDR2 is FYNNEI. With V trimmed by 6 bases and J by 10 bases, 15 bases remained unmatched. The CDR3 loop is CASRDRGGRDGDQYF. CDR3 coding DNA: TGTGCCAGCAGGGACAGGGGCGGGCGAGATGGTGACCAGTACTTC.

This chain joins TRBV5-4 and TRBJ2-5; D remains unclear. This CDR3 comprises 13 residues. Germline CDR1 reads SGHNT; CDR2 reads YYREEE (reference sequence). V dropped 4 bases and J dropped 0 bases, with 7 bases sitting between them. The CDR3 here is CASSGSHQETQYF. DNA for the CDR3: TGTGCCAGCAGCGGATCCCACCAAGAGACCCAGTACTTC.

The chain carries TRBV5-6 and TRBJ2-5; D assignment may be TRBD1 or TRBD2 (5 bases each). This CDR3 comprises 13 residues. Trimming left V 3 bases short and J 5 bases short, with 11 bases between. CDR1 is SGHDT and CDR2 is YYEEEE in the germline V gene. The CDR3 loop is CASSWDLHETQYF. The CDR3 coding sequence is TGTGCCAGCAGCTGGGACCTCCATGAGACCCAGTACTTC. Using reference TRBV5-6 and TRBJ2-5 for the parts outside the CDR3, the full variable domain is DAGVTQSPTHLIKTRGQQVTLRCSPKSGHDTVSWYQQALGQGPQFIFQYYEEEERQRGNFPDRFSGHQFPNYSSELNVNALLLGDSALYLCASSWDLHETQYFGPGTRLLVL.

This clone was counted once. The chain links TRBV3-1 (or the pseudogene TRBV3-2) to TRBJ2-7; 11 nucleotides line up with TRBD2. Germline values: CDR1 LGHDT, CDR2 YNNKEL (reference sequence). J gave up 4 bases and V 4 bases, and 12 bases lay outside the gene matches. The CDR3 spans 17 residues. The CDR3 DNA follows: TGTGCCAGCAGCCCCCGTATTAGCGGGGGGGCCGAATACGAGCAGTACTTC. Translation gives CASSPRISGGAEYEQYF.

This clone appeared once. This rearrangement joins TRBV5-1 to TRBJ1-3, with a weak D call TRBD1 (5 bases). Deletions cut 4 bases from V and 2 bases from J, with 13 bases between. Germline V gene sequence: CDR1 SGHRS, CDR2 YFSETQ. CDR3 length: 15 amino acids. The CDR3 spells CASSKNQGPGNTIYF. The DNA for the CDR3 is TGCGCCAGCAGCAAGAATCAGGGACCTGGAAACACCATATATTTT.

This chain links TRBV3-1 (or the pseudogene TRBV3-2) with TRBJ1-1; D remains ambiguous. Trimming cost V 5 bases and J 2 bases, with 15 bases left between them. The CDR3 sequence is 15 residues long. Germline V gene data show CDR1 as LGHDT and CDR2 as YNNKEL (reference sequence). This CDR3 reads CASSTRTALNTEAFF. The CDR3 nucleotides read TGTGCCAGCAGCACCCGCACAGCATTAAACACTGAAGCTTTCTTT.

The genes are TRBV4-3 and TRBJ2-2, with D possibly being TRBD2 (5 bases). Per the germline V gene, CDR1 is LGHNA and CDR2 is YSLEER. The CDR3 runs to 16 residues. The germline V and J ends were trimmed by 1 base and 3 bases, with 12 bases remaining between them. The CDR3 loop is CASSQAPGVDTGELFF. The DNA for the CDR3 is TGCGCCAGCAGCCAAGCCCCCGGGGTAGACACCGGGGAGCTGTTTTTT.

The V and J genes are TRBV6-2 or TRBV6-3 and TRBJ2-1; D is unresolved. V was shortened by 0 bases and J by 10 bases, with 7 bases between the two germline ends. The CDR3 covers 12 residues. Germline V gene sequence: CDR1 MNHEY, CDR2 SVGEGT. CDR3 loop: CASSYSRTEQFF. The CDR3, as DNA: TGTGCCAGCAGTTACTCCCGAACCGAGCAGTTCTTC.

The J gene is TRBJ1-2, the V gene TRBV9, with TRBD1 as a possible D gene (6 bases). CDR1 and CDR2 (germline): SGDLS, YYNGEE. Trimming shortened V by 4 bases and J by 3 bases, and 16 bases separated the two germline ends. The CDR3 runs to 15 residues. The CDR3: CASSTHRDVDYGYTF. The CDR3 nucleotides are TGTGCCAGCAGCACTCACAGGGATGTGGACTATGGCTACACCTTC.

J is TRBJ1-3 and V is TRBV7-8, with unresolved D. This CDR3 spans 11 amino acids. Germline V gene data show CDR1 as SGHVS and CDR2 as FQNEAQ. V was clipped by 5 bases and J by 7 bases, with 6 bases between them. The CDR3 loop is CASSLGNTIYF. CDR3 in DNA: TGTGCCAGCAGCCTCGGTAACACCATATATTTT.

The rearrangement uses TRBV10-1 and TRBJ1-2; 7 nucleotides agree with TRBD1. The V segment lost 3 bases and the J segment 8 bases; nucleotides outside the gene matches: 12. CDR3 length equals 15 residues. CDR1 is WNHNN and CDR2 is SYGVQD in the germline V gene (reference sequence). The CDR3 coding sequence is TGCGCCAGCAGTGAAGAGAAGGGGGCCCAGAGAGGCTACACCTTC. It specifies CASSEEKGAQRGYTF.

The chain joins TRBV10-3 to TRBJ1-5; 7 nucleotides match TRBD1. Germline assignment: CDR1 ENHRY and CDR2 SYGVKD. The CDR3 loop spans 13 amino acids. The V gene end was trimmed by 7 bases and the J gene end by 5 bases; junction bases not matched to a gene: 5. The CDR3 spells CAINPGGDQPQHF. The CDR3 nucleotides are TGTGCCATCAACCCAGGGGGGGATCAGCCCCAGCATTTT.

The rearrangement joins TRBV29-1 to TRBJ1-4; D uncertain. V shed 4 bases and J shed 0 bases, with 6 bases lying between them. CDR3 length: 13 residues. Germline V gene data show CDR1 as SQVTM and CDR2 as ANQGSEA. The CDR3 nucleotides read TGCAGCGTTGTTTCTGCAACTAATGAAAAACTGTTTTTT. Residues: CSVVSATNEKLFF. Supplemented by reference TRBV29-1 and TRBJ1-4, the full variable domain reads SAVISQKPSRDICQRGTSLTIQCQVDSQVTMMFWYRQQPGQSLTLIATANQGSEATYESGFVIDKFPISRPNLTFSTLTVSNMSPEDSSIYLCSVVSATNEKLFFGSGTQLSVL.

V gene TRBV3-1 (or the pseudogene TRBV3-2) combines with J gene TRBJ2-7, with D possibly being TRBD1 (7 bases). The CDR3 is made up of 15 amino acids. The ends were cut back, 2 bases at V and 3 bases at J, with 14 bases in the middle. Looked up from germline, CDR1 is LGHDT and CDR2 is YNNKEL (reference sequence). CDR3 bases: TGTGCCAGCAGCCAAACAGGGGCTAGCGTCTACGAGCAGTACTTC. It yields the protein CASSQTGASVYEQYF.